Shown below are 24 T cell receptor beta chains from a single sample sequenced in a study of regulatory T cells in long-lasting Graves disease. Both iRepertoire HTBI primers and Arm-PCR of CDR3 regions were used to build the TCR beta libraries. TCRdb independently ran MiXCR on the multiplex PCR reads; one entry per CDR3 protein. The sample has approximately 210,000 distinct CDR3 sequences; 15% to 20% are singletons. Time point noted: newly diagnosed GD, antithyroid drugs for less than 3 months. Extracted PBMC RNA gave rise to the TCR library. The sample consisted of peripheral blood mononuclear cells (PBMCs), taken at new diagnosis, from a patient treated with antithyroid drugs. All receptors come from a female donor with Graves disease.

This clonotype was recorded at least ten times. This chain uses TRBV12-3 or TRBV12-4 with TRBJ1-2, with 7 bases matching TRBD1. CDR3 length equals 14 residues. After removal of 6 bases from V and 6 bases from J, the junction contained 10 bases not matched to a gene. CDR3 in DNA: TGTGCCAGCAGAAAAGGGACAGAGGGCCATGGCTACACCTTC. Amino acids: CASRKGTEGHGYTF.

This clonotype was seen many times. V and J are TRBV12-5 and TRBJ2-2, with 12 bases fitting TRBD2. Germline V lookup: CDR1 LGHNT, CDR2 FRNRAP. Trimming removed 6 bases from V and 7 bases from J; junction bases left unmatched: 6. This CDR3 is 15 amino acids long. This CDR3 is CASGRGLAGRGELFF. The CDR3 nucleotides are TGTGCTAGTGGCCGGGGACTAGCGGGCCGCGGGGAGCTGTTTTTT.

In regard to this clonotype: A far larger clone is off by one base, so a read error is likely. The conserved phenylalanine or tryptophan is not found at the CDR3 terminus, so this likely reflects a read error. V gene TRBV11-2 combines with J gene TRBJ2-1; D perhaps matches TRBD2 (6 bases). CDR1 is SGHAT, CDR2 FQNNGV, per germline. The CDR3 has 15 amino acids. Trimming took off 2 bases at V and 2 bases at J, with 10 bases between the two ends. This chain's CDR3 is CASSLMTGAYNEQFL. CDR3 bases: TGTGCCAGCAGCTTAATGACGGGAGCCTACAATGAGCAGTTCCTC.

This clonotype was picked up many times. The rearrangement joins TRBV24-1 to TRBJ1-2, with unresolved D. Trimming cost V 4 bases and J 11 bases, with 19 bases left between them. The CDR3 length is 14 residues. In germline, CDR1 is KGHDR, CDR2 SFDVKD. CDR3 nucleotide sequence: TGTGCCACCAGTGACAGGACGGACCCTCATTGGTACACCTTC. Its protein product is CATSDRTDPHWYTF.

This clonotype was seen many times. This chain uses TRBV19 with TRBJ2-7; tentative D call: TRBD1 (6 bases). The germline V gene has CDR1 LNHDA and CDR2 SQIVND (reference sequence). This CDR3 region has 14 residues. Trimming pared 1 base from V and 3 bases from J, leaving 10 bases between. As DNA, the CDR3 is TGTGCCAGTAGTATAGGTCAACAGGGCTACGAGCAGTACTTC. As protein: CASSIGQQGYEQYF.

The table lists this clonotype with many counts. The chain uses TRBV30 and TRBJ2-2; D is unresolved. In germline, CDR1 is GTSNPN, CDR2 SVGIG (reference sequence). Trimming removed 3 bases from V and 1 base from J, with 6 bases in between. The CDR3 spans 13 residues. The CDR3 DNA reads as TGTGCCTGGAGCCGCGGGAACACCGGGGAGCTGTTTTTT. Residues: CAWSRGNTGELFF.

The genes are TRBV11-2 and TRBJ2-7; D is perhaps TRBD2 (6 bases). Germline assignment: CDR1 SGHAT and CDR2 FQNNGV. The germline V and J ends were trimmed by 4 bases and 5 bases, with 9 bases remaining between them. There are 12 residues in the CDR3. The CDR3 protein is CASSSSGHEQYF. The CDR3 nucleotides are TGTGCCAGCAGCTCAAGCGGGCACGAGCAGTACTTC.

This clonotype was seen ten or more times. The chain combines TRBV19 with TRBJ1-5; D is possibly TRBD1 (5 bases). The germline CDR1 and CDR2 sequences are LNHDA and SQIVND (reference sequence). The V end was cut by 8 bases, the J end by 0 bases, with 17 bases between. This CDR3 is 16 amino acids long. The CDR3 loop is CASSGRGLYSNQPQHF. The CDR3 DNA follows: TGTGCCAGTTCGGGGAGGGGACTGTATAGCAATCAGCCCCAGCATTTT.

As regards this clonotype: This may arise from a read error, as a much more abundant clone is one base away. V usage is TRBV6-2 or TRBV6-3 and J usage is TRBJ2-3; TRBD1 matches 9 bases. The CDR3 contains 15 residues. Per the germline V gene, CDR1 is MNHEY and CDR2 is SVGEGT. The junction had 6 bases not matched to a gene; V was cut back by 5 bases and J by 3 bases. The CDR3 sequence is CASSDFGQGTDTQYF. CDR3 nucleotides: TGTGCCAGCAGTGATTTCGGACAGGGGACAGATACGCAGTATTTT.

This clonotype was seen only a few times. The chain links TRBV20-1 to TRBJ2-1, with 13 bases matching TRBD2. The length of the CDR3 is 16 residues. The germline V gene encodes CDR1 DFQATT and CDR2 SNEGSKA (reference sequence). Trimming at V came to 5 bases and at J to 0 bases, leaving 4 bases not matched to a gene. The CDR3 loop reads CSAGTSGMSSYNEQFF. The DNA for the CDR3 is TGCAGTGCTGGGACTAGCGGGATGAGCTCCTACAATGAGCAGTTCTTC.

This clonotype has a count of ten or more. The V call is TRBV7-2, the J call TRBJ2-7; D gene uncertain. This CDR3 is built from 14 residues. CDR1 SGHTA and CDR2 FQGNSA come from the germline V gene. V lost 3 bases and J 7 bases, leaving 16 bases between the germline ends. In DNA form, the CDR3 reads TGTGCCAGCAGCTTTGGGATTTTTTCGGTGGAGCAGTACTTC. Protein: CASSFGIFSVEQYF.

This clonotype was detected many times. V gene TRBV10-3 combines with J gene TRBJ2-7, with D perhaps TRBD2 (6 bases). Germline V gene data show CDR1 as ENHRY and CDR2 as SYGVKD. There are 13 residues in the CDR3. V was pared by 3 bases and J by 2 bases, with 8 bases between. CDR3 sequence reads: CAISDREAYEQYF. CDR3 nucleotides: TGTGCCATCAGTGACAGGGAGGCCTACGAGCAGTACTTC.

This clonotype has ten or more counts. The chain carries TRBV6-1 and TRBJ2-7; 8 bases are a match to TRBD2. Germline assignment: CDR1 MNHNS and CDR2 SASEGT. The CDR3 contains 15 residues. Trimming at V came to 2 bases and at J to 3 bases, leaving 6 bases not matched to a gene. CDR3 sequence reads: CASSELLAGGYEQYF. In nucleotides, the CDR3 is TGTGCCAGCAGTGAACTGCTAGCGGGTGGCTACGAGCAGTACTTC.

This clonotype was seen repeatedly, ten times or more. This chain uses TRBV7-2 with TRBJ2-3; D call uncertain. Trimming left V 2 bases short and J 4 bases short, with 4 bases between. Per germline, CDR1 SGHTA and CDR2 FQGNSA. This CDR3 contains 12 residues. CDR3 in amino acids: CASSLNSDTQYF. In DNA form, the CDR3 reads TGTGCCAGCAGCTTAAACTCAGATACGCAGTATTTT.

This clonotype was seen many times. The V gene is TRBV11-2, the J gene TRBJ2-5; 10 nucleotides align to TRBD2. Germline values: CDR1 SGHAT, CDR2 FQNNGV. The CDR3 is 18 amino acids. With V trimmed by 4 bases and J by 1 base, 12 bases remained unmatched. The CDR3 region is CASSWGASGRLSQETQYF. The DNA for the CDR3 is TGTGCCAGCAGCTGGGGGGCTAGCGGGAGACTTTCCCAAGAGACCCAGTACTTC. The whole variable domain, remainder taken from reference TRBV11-2 and TRBJ2-5, is EAGVAQSPRYKIIEKRQSVAFWCNPISGHATLYWYQQILGQGPKLLIQFQNNGVVDDSQLPKDRFSAERLKGVDSTLKIQPAKLEDSAVYLCASSWGASGRLSQETQYFGPGTRLLVL.

Of note for this clonotype: A far larger clone lies a single base away; this is likely a read error. The J gene is TRBJ1-2, the V gene TRBV12-3 or TRBV12-4; the D is unclear. The length of the CDR3 is 13 residues. V gave up 7 bases and J gave up 4 bases, with 13 bases separating them. The CDR3 here is CASTSREVYGYTF. In DNA form, the CDR3 reads TGTGCCAGCACTTCAAGGGAAGTCTATGGCTACACCTTC.

This clonotype was seen repeatedly, ten times or more. The chain employs TRBV12-3 or TRBV12-4 and TRBJ2-7; D uncertain. V was cut by 2 bases and J by 1 base, with 9 bases left in between. This CDR3 contains 14 residues. The CDR3 region is CASSLSRASYEQYF. DNA for the CDR3: TGTGCCAGCAGTTTAAGCCGGGCGTCCTACGAGCAGTACTTC.

This clonotype was recorded at least ten times. The chain combines TRBV19 with TRBJ2-1, with TRBD2 matching over 11 bases. CDR1 is LNHDA, CDR2 SQIVND, per germline (reference sequence). The CDR3 covers 18 residues. Trimming took 3 bases from V and 0 from J; bases not matched to a gene: 7. The DNA of the CDR3 is TGTGCCAGTAGTATCCGGGTAGCGGGAGGGAGCTCCTACAATGAGCAGTTCTTC. Translation: CASSIRVAGGSSYNEQFF.

The V and J genes are TRBV10-2 and TRBJ2-2, with 11 bases matching TRBD1. The CDR3 is 16 amino acids. Unmatched junction bases numbered 7, after V lost 9 bases and J lost 1 base. Germline CDR1 reads WSHSY; CDR2 reads SAAADI. CDR3 DNA sequence: TGCGCCAGAGGGGACAGGGGGGATCAGAACACCGGGGAGCTGTTTTTT. This translates into CARGDRGDQNTGELFF.

This clonotype was found many times. This chain links TRBV18 with TRBJ1-3; no clear D gene. The ends were cut back, 2 bases at V and 0 bases at J, with 11 bases in the middle. Germline values: CDR1 KGHSH, CDR2 LQKENI. The CDR3 runs to 16 residues. The CDR3 DNA reads TGTGCCAGCTCACCAACCGACTCCAACTCTGGAAACACCATATATTTT. Residues: CASSPTDSNSGNTIYF.

This clonotype was seen many times. The chain has TRBV18 and TRBJ2-7, with 8 bases identical to TRBD2. The V gene's germline CDR1 is KGHSH and CDR2 LQKENI. This CDR3 has 16 amino acids. With V trimmed by 2 bases and J by 6 bases, 12 bases remained unmatched. The CDR3 DNA sequence: TGTGCCAGCTCACCAACGGAGGCGGGGGGTTTAGGCGAGCAGTACTTC. Translating it yields CASSPTEAGGLGEQYF.

This clonotype showed up many times. The rearrangement links TRBV11-2 to TRBJ2-5; weak D call: TRBD1 (5 bases). Germline CDR1 reads SGHAT; CDR2 reads FQNNGV. The CDR3 runs to 11 residues. Trimming removed 5 bases at V and 5 bases at J, with 6 bases between. CDR3 DNA: TGTGCCAGCAGCGCAGGGGAGACCCAGTACTTC. It specifies CASSAGETQYF.

This clonotype appeared many times. The CDR3 reads CASSYDGTGSSEQFF. The CDR3 nucleotides are TGTGCCAGCAGTTACGACGGGACAGGTTCAAGTGAGCAGTTCTTC. The rearrangement joins TRBV6-2 or TRBV6-3 to TRBJ2-1, with 8 positions matching TRBD1. Losses at the gene ends were 2 bases for V and 9 bases for J; bases not matched to a gene: 9. This CDR3 comprises 15 residues. Germline values: CDR1 MNHEY, CDR2 SVGEGT.

This clonotype was picked up many times. The rearrangement links TRBV30 to TRBJ1-1; 8 bases match TRBD1. The CDR3 spans 16 residues. Germline loops: CDR1 GTSNPN, CDR2 SVGIG (reference sequence). Germline trimming cut 0 bases from V and 3 bases from J; bases unmatched to any gene: 9. The CDR3 nucleotides read TGTGCCTGGAGTGTACTGGGACAGGTACACGACACTGAAGCTTTCTTT. Translating gives CAWSVLGQVHDTEAFF.